This entry lists 15 T cell receptor beta chains sequenced from one sample in a study of T cell responses to AZD1222 COVID-19 vaccine. TCRdb's table, derived via immunoSEQ multiplex PCR, lists solely in-frame clones and lacks some. Of some 60,000 clones in the sample, around 80% were seen once. This specimen was peripheral blood, taken 28 days after the second AZD1222 dose. Receptors originate from an adult who received the AZD1222 COVID-19 vaccine.

CDR3 sequence reads: CASSSSGGSYEQYF. The CDR3 DNA sequence: TGTGCCAGCAGCTCAAGCGGGGGGTCCTACGAGCAGTACTTC. The chain joins TRBV7-2 to TRBJ2-7; TRBD2 matches 9 bases. Germline V gene data show CDR1 as SGHTA and CDR2 as FQGNSA. This CDR3 spans 14 amino acids. V trimming: 4 bases; J trimming: 1 base; junction bases outside the gene matches: 2.

The CDR3 sequence is CASSSYAGELFF. CDR3 nucleotide sequence: TGTGCCAGCAGTAGTTACGCCGGGGAGCTGTTTTTT. This chain joins TRBV11-3 and TRBJ2-2; D gene unclear. The ends were cut back, 6 bases at V and 6 bases at J, with 8 bases in the middle. Germline V gene sequence: CDR1 SGHNT, CDR2 YENEEA. The CDR3 runs to 12 residues.

This clone occurred a few times. The chain has TRBV11-2 and TRBJ2-7; D could derive from TRBD1 or TRBD2 (5 bases each). The CDR3 is 12 residues long. V lost 5 bases and J lost 6, with 11 bases in between. In germline, CDR1 is SGHAT, CDR2 FQNNGV. The DNA of the CDR3 is TGTGCCAGCAGCCCTTTTGGGGGCGAGCAGTACTTC. Translation: CASSPFGGEQYF.

This clone showed up just a few times. The J gene is TRBJ2-7, the V gene TRBV2; TRBD1 might be the D (6 bases). Trimming pared 10 bases from V and 2 bases from J, leaving 18 bases between. The length of the CDR3 is 14 residues. From germline, CDR1 is SNHLY and CDR2 FYNNEI. The CDR3 bases are TGTGCCATTGAACCGACAGGTGTAACCTACGAGCAGTACTTC. This codes for CAIEPTGVTYEQYF.

This clone was detected ten times or more. The genes are TRBV7-8 and TRBJ1-5, with D unclear. Germline CDR1 SGHVS, CDR2 FQNEAQ. The CDR3 runs 16 residues. V lost 5 bases and J 2 bases, leaving 16 bases between the germline ends. The CDR3 sequence is CASSQSSSGGNQPQHF. The CDR3 DNA is TGTGCCAGCAGCCAAAGTTCCTCCGGGGGCAATCAGCCCCAGCATTTT.

This clone was observed a single time. This chain joins TRBV28 and TRBJ1-5, with D unclear. There are 17 residues in the CDR3. Per the germline V gene, CDR1 is MDHEN and CDR2 is SYDVKM. Trimming pared 3 bases from V and 0 bases from J, leaving 15 bases between. The CDR3 bases are TGTGCCAGCAGTTTCACACCCCAGAAAATTAGCAATCAGCCCCAGCATTTT. It yields the protein CASSFTPQKISNQPQHF.

V usage is TRBV5-1 and J usage is TRBJ1-5; 7 bases agree with TRBD1. The V gene end was trimmed by 4 bases and the J gene end by 5 bases; junction bases not matched to a gene: 6. Germline V gene sequence: CDR1 SGHRS, CDR2 YFSETQ. The CDR3 is 14 residues long. CDR3 in amino acids: CASSPGGVDQPQHF. CDR3 nucleotides: TGCGCCAGCAGCCCAGGGGGTGTCGATCAGCCCCAGCATTTT.

The chain combines TRBV7-6 with TRBJ2-3; D not certain. The V end lost 3 bases, the J end lost 0 bases, and 4 bases lay between the germline ends. The CDR3 length is 13 residues. Germline values: CDR1 SGHVS, CDR2 FNYEAQ. The CDR3 nucleotides are TGTGCCAGCAGCTTTGAGAGCACAGATACGCAGTATTTT. Translating gives CASSFESTDTQYF.

The rearrangement uses TRBV5-1 and TRBJ2-3; 8 bases agree with TRBD1. Trimming cost V 4 bases and J 0 bases; bases outside gene matches: 10. CDR3 length equals 17 residues. Germline V CDR1 and CDR2: SGHRS, YFSETQ. The CDR3 sequence: CASSAGPTGGSTDTQYF. In DNA form, the CDR3 reads TGCGCCAGCAGCGCGGGCCCCACAGGGGGTAGCACAGATACGCAGTATTTT.

CDR3: CASSYVGELFF. The CDR3 bases are TGTGCCAGCAGTTACGTCGGGGAGCTGTTTTTT. This chain joins TRBV6-6 and TRBJ2-2; unclear D gene. V lost 2 bases to trimming and J lost 7 bases, with 2 bases between them. Germline CDR1 is MNHNY and CDR2 is SVGAGI (reference sequence). This CDR3 contains 11 residues.

This clone appeared once. The chain employs TRBV7-9 and TRBJ2-1; a possible D gene is TRBD1 (6 bases). Germline CDR1 and CDR2: SEHNR and FQNEAQ (reference sequence). V was clipped by 5 bases and J by 7 bases, with 12 bases between them. The length of the CDR3 is 13 residues. The CDR3 protein is CASSPQGLNEQFF. The CDR3 nucleotides are TGTGCCAGCAGCCCGCAGGGGTTAAATGAGCAGTTCTTC. Combining the CDR3 with reference TRBV7-9 and TRBJ2-1 gives the whole variable domain DTGVSQNPRHKITKRGQNVTFRCDPISEHNRLYWYRQTLGQGPEFLTYFQNEAQLEKSRLLSDRFSAERPKGSFSTLEIQRTEQGDSAMYLCASSPQGLNEQFFGPGTRLTVL.

The chain is built from TRBV7-2 and TRBJ2-5; 9 bases fit TRBD2. The V gene's germline CDR1 is SGHTA and CDR2 FQGNSA. This CDR3 is 15 amino acids long. V trimming: 1 base; J trimming: 6 bases; junction bases outside the gene matches: 6. CDR3 in amino acids: CASSLGGGAVQTQYF. The CDR3 nucleotides are TGTGCCAGCAGCTTAGGCGGGGGGGCCGTCCAGACCCAGTACTTC.

The CDR3 sequence: CASSSRDPSDEQFF. The CDR3 DNA is TGTGCCAGCAGTTCCCGGGACCCCTCCGATGAGCAGTTCTTC. The rearrangement uses TRBV28 and TRBJ2-1, with D perhaps assigned TRBD1 or TRBD2 (5 bases each). CDR1 and CDR2 (germline): MDHEN, SYDVKM. The CDR3 contains 14 residues. The V end was cut by 4 bases, the J end by 8 bases, with 15 bases between. The variable domain in full, completed from reference TRBV28 and TRBJ2-1, reads DVKVTQSSRYLVKRTGEKVFLECVQDMDHENMFWYRQDPGLGLRLIYFSYDVKMKEKGDIPEGYSVSREKKERFSLILESASTNQTSMYLCASSSRDPSDEQFFGPGTRLTVL.

This clone was detected only a few times. J is TRBJ1-2 and V is TRBV2, with 8 bases lining up with TRBD1. Trimming took 7 bases from V and 8 from J; bases not matched to a gene: 9. Germline loops: CDR1 SNHLY, CDR2 FYNNEI. There are 13 residues in the CDR3. CDR3 sequence reads: CASNTGGVEGYTF. The CDR3 nucleotides are TGTGCCAGCAATACAGGGGGGGTTGAGGGCTACACCTTC. Variable domain in full (rest from reference TRBV2 and TRBJ1-2): EPEVTQTPSHQVTQMGQEVILRCVPISNHLYFYWYRQILGQKVEFLVSFYNNEISEKSEIFDDQFSVERPDGSNFTLKIRSTKLEDSAMYFCASNTGGVEGYTFGSGTRLTVV.

The rearrangement joins TRBV3-1 (or the pseudogene TRBV3-2) to TRBJ1-6; D is ambiguous. CDR1 is LGHDT and CDR2 is YNNKEL in the germline V gene (reference sequence). The CDR3 sequence is 13 residues long. Deletions cut 2 bases from V and 9 bases from J, with 8 bases between. For the CDR3, the DNA is TGTGCCAGCAGCCAACAGTTGGGTTCACCCCTCCACTTT. This sequence encodes CASSQQLGSPLHF.